The present TCR beta chain was sequenced within a study of cytomegalovirus exposure and HLA in healthy donors. The overall study: Out of about 179 million T cells, an earlier analysis found about 100 million unique TCR beta sequences in total.

This CDR3 region has 13 residues. CDR1 is GTSNPN, CDR2 SVGIG, per germline (reference sequence). V was pared by 4 bases and J by 1 base, with 10 bases between. Concerning this clone: What it binds is unknown.

The PCR ran on 60 Vbeta and 13 Jbeta primers. The data were produced by immunoSEQ multiplex PCR, yet TCRdb's version contains in-frame clones alone and is incomplete. The sample records 100,000 to 150,000 clones, about 70% being singletons. Study observations and caveats: Per published reports, the classifier diagnosed cytomegalovirus status with high specificity and sensitivity. A prior analysis recorded that most TCR beta V segments were productive about 90% or about 30% of the time. TCR beta V- and J-gene trimming was later associated with a missense DCLRE1C variant.

The sequenced sample was PBMCs. The rearrangement joins TRBV30 to TRBJ1-2; no firm D call. This TCR derives from a male donor in good health and CMV-seronegative. The chain's CDR3 is CAWNPRFNYGYTF. For the CDR3, the DNA is TGTGCCTGGAACCCGAGGTTTAACTATGGCTACACCTTC.